The 22 T cell receptor beta chains listed next were all sequenced from one sample in a study of blood T cell repertoires in COVID-19. TCRdb's table, derived via immunoSEQ multiplex PCR, lists solely in-frame clones and lacks some. Of 190,000 or so clones listed, 82% are singletons. The specimen was PBMCs or T cells enriched from blood (not recorded which). Receptors were obtained from a man aged 40-49 years who had recovered from COVID-19.

The chain links TRBV4-1 to TRBJ2-1, with 10 bases identical to TRBD2. CDR3 length: 17 residues. Germline CDR1 reads MGHRA; CDR2 reads YSYEKL. The trim removed 2 bases at V and 1 base at J, leaving 5 bases unmatched. The CDR3 spells CASSQLGTSASYNEQFF. The CDR3 DNA follows: TGCGCCAGCAGCCAACTAGGGACTAGCGCATCCTACAATGAGCAGTTCTTC.

This sequence joins TRBV5-5 and TRBJ2-7; the match to TRBD2 covers 9 bases. Losses at the gene ends were 1 base for V and 6 bases for J; bases not matched to a gene: 5. CDR1 and CDR2 from the germline V gene are SGHKS and YYEKEE (reference sequence). CDR3 length equals 14 residues. In nucleotides, the CDR3 is TGTGCCAGCAGCTTGTTATCTAGCGGGACCGAGCAGTACGTC. Its translation: CASSLLSSGTEQYV.

The rearrangement joins TRBV11-2 to TRBJ2-7, with D perhaps TRBD2 (7 bases). The germline gives CDR1 SGHAT, CDR2 FQNNGV. CDR3 length: 15 amino acids. The V and J ends lost 5 bases and 3 bases respectively, with 17 bases between them. CDR3 residues: CASSPRGEGDYEQYF. DNA for the CDR3: TGTGCCAGCAGCCCGAGAGGGGAGGGGGACTACGAGCAGTACTTC.

The chain joins TRBV5-1 to TRBJ1-2, with D unclear. In germline, CDR1 is SGHRS, CDR2 YFSETQ. V was clipped by 0 bases and J by 0 bases, with 9 bases between them. The CDR3 extends over 15 amino acids. The CDR3 DNA is TGCGCCAGCAGCTTGGGAGTGCCCACTAACTATGGCTACACCTTC. Its protein is CASSLGVPTNYGYTF.

The chain carries TRBV20-1 and TRBJ2-7; D not certain. The length of the CDR3 is 11 residues. In germline, CDR1 is DFQATT, CDR2 SNEGSKA (reference sequence). For the CDR3, the DNA is TGCAGCCTATGGAGCTCCTACGAGCAGTACTTC. This codes for CSLWSSYEQYF.

The DNA for the CDR3 is TGTGCCTGCGCCCCAGGGGCCCATAATGAAAAACTGTTTTTT. This codes for CACAPGAHNEKLFF. This chain uses TRBV9 with TRBJ1-4; D might be TRBD1 (6 bases). Germline assignment: CDR1 SGDLS and CDR2 YYNGEE. CDR3 length: 14 residues. Trimming removed 10 bases at V and 4 bases at J, with 17 bases between.

This sequence joins TRBV18 and TRBJ2-3; D ambiguous. Germline CDR1 is KGHSH and CDR2 is LQKENI. The ends were cut back, 4 bases at V and 4 bases at J, with 15 bases in the middle. The length of the CDR3 is 15 residues. CDR3 DNA: TGTGCCAGCTCACACCCCGAGGCAGTTCCAGATACGCAGTATTTT. It encodes CASSHPEAVPDTQYF. Drawing the rest from reference TRBV18 and TRBJ2-3, the complete variable domain is NAGVMQNPRHLVRRRGQEARLRCSPMKGHSHVYWYRQLPEEGLKFMVYLQKENIIDESGMPKERFSAEFPKEGPSILRIQQVVRGDSAAYFCASSHPEAVPDTQYFGPGTRLTVL.

This chain joins TRBV13 and TRBJ1-1; perhaps TRBD1 as D (6 bases). Germline V lookup: CDR1 PRHDT, CDR2 FYEKMQ (reference sequence). V lost 5 bases and J 1 base, leaving 14 bases between the germline ends. CDR3 size: 15 residues. In nucleotides, the CDR3 is TGTGCCAGCAGCAAATTACAGGGCTCGAACACTGAAGCTTTCTTT. Its protein product is CASSKLQGSNTEAFF.

The V and J genes are TRBV18 and TRBJ1-2; D is unresolved. This CDR3 has 16 amino acids. Trimming left V 1 base short and J 3 bases short, with 15 bases between. Germline V CDR1 and CDR2: KGHSH, LQKENI. CDR3 sequence: CASSPRSPQGDYGYTF. CDR3 DNA: TGTGCCAGCTCACCACGGAGCCCCCAAGGAGACTATGGCTACACCTTC.

This clone appeared a few times. The rearrangement uses TRBV18 and TRBJ1-5; D is perhaps TRBD1 (6 bases). Germline values: CDR1 KGHSH, CDR2 LQKENI. This CDR3 has 18 residues. V was shortened by 0 bases and J by 2 bases, with 17 bases between the two germline ends. The DNA for the CDR3 is TGTGCCAGCTCACCACCTCGAGCGGGAGGGGGAGGCAATCAGCCCCAGCATTTT. Its protein is CASSPPRAGGGGNQPQHF. The complete variable domain, with remaining parts taken from reference TRBV18 and TRBJ1-5, reads NAGVMQNPRHLVRRRGQEARLRCSPMKGHSHVYWYRQLPEEGLKFMVYLQKENIIDESGMPKERFSAEFPKEGPSILRIQQVVRGDSAAYFCASSPPRAGGGGNQPQHFGDGTRLSIL.

The chain recombines TRBV29-1 with TRBJ1-1, with D uncertain. Trimming pared 0 bases from V and 6 bases from J, leaving 11 bases between. In germline, CDR1 is SQVTM, CDR2 ANQGSEA. The CDR3 is 13 amino acids. The chain's CDR3 is CSVEDLLRPEAFF. CDR3 coding DNA: TGCAGCGTTGAAGATCTGCTGAGGCCTGAAGCTTTCTTT.

The chain carries TRBV19 and TRBJ1-3; D is unclear. V was pared by 7 bases and J by 4 bases, with 20 bases between. This CDR3 comprises 16 residues. Germline V gene data show CDR1 as LNHDA and CDR2 as SQIVND (reference sequence). The CDR3 sequence: CASKMGRRERGNTIYF. The CDR3 region has the DNA TGTGCCAGTAAAATGGGCAGGAGGGAGCGCGGAAACACCATATATTTT.

The chain carries TRBV13 and TRBJ1-2, with 8 bases that match TRBD1. Per germline, CDR1 PRHDT and CDR2 FYEKMQ (reference sequence). This CDR3 contains 13 residues. V lost 7 bases and J lost 4; bases outside the gene matches: 5. For the CDR3, the DNA is TGTGCCAGCACGGCAGGGGGCTTCTATGGCTACACCTTC. This translates into CASTAGGFYGYTF.

This clone appeared once. The chain recombines TRBV7-2 with TRBJ2-3; 9 nucleotides agree with TRBD2. Germline V gene data show CDR1 as SGHTA and CDR2 as FQGNSA. This CDR3 spans 16 amino acids. The V gene end was trimmed by 0 bases and the J gene end by 4 bases; junction bases not matched to a gene: 5. The CDR3 spells CASSLAAGGPPDTQYF. CDR3 DNA: TGTGCCAGCAGCTTAGCGGCGGGAGGGCCCCCAGATACGCAGTATTTT.

The rearrangement joins TRBV18 to TRBJ1-3, with D uncertain. Germline values: CDR1 KGHSH, CDR2 LQKENI. V shed 6 bases and J shed 2 bases, with 5 bases lying between them. This CDR3 region has 12 residues. CDR3 residues: CASSPAGNTIYF. Written as DNA, the CDR3 is TGTGCCAGCTCTCCGGCTGGAAACACCATATATTTT.

The V and J genes are TRBV7-2 and TRBJ2-3, with TRBD1 matching over 11 bases. The germline CDR1 and CDR2 sequences are SGHTA and FQGNSA. The CDR3 totals 15 residues. Trimming at V came to 5 bases and at J to 7 bases, leaving 8 bases not matched to a gene. The CDR3 sequence: CASSGGQGAINTQYF. The CDR3 bases are TGTGCCAGCAGCGGAGGACAGGGGGCGATCAATACGCAGTATTTT.

In this sample, this clone turned up a few times. The genes are TRBV19 and TRBJ1-6; D is possibly TRBD1 (5 bases). V shed 3 bases and J shed 12 bases, with 18 bases lying between them. Germline values: CDR1 LNHDA, CDR2 SQIVND (reference sequence). The CDR3 spans 15 residues. The CDR3 DNA reads TGTGCCAGTAGTATTTTTTTGGGCCAGGGCCAACCCCTCCACTTT. Its protein is CASSIFLGQGQPLHF. Filled out from reference TRBV19 and TRBJ1-6, the complete variable domain reads DGGITQSPKYLFRKEGQNVTLSCEQNLNHDAMYWYRQDPGQGLRLIYYSQIVNDFQKGDIAEGYSVSREKKESFPLTVTSAQKNPTAFYLCASSIFLGQGQPLHFGNGTRLTVT.

The rearrangement links TRBV4-2 to TRBJ1-6, with D maybe TRBD1 (5 bases). The V end was cut by 0 bases, the J end by 4 bases, with 16 bases between. The CDR3 runs to 18 residues. CDR1 is LGHNA and CDR2 is YNFKEQ in the germline V gene. The CDR3 DNA reads TGTGCCAGCAGCCAAGATGGATCCGGGGGAGATTATAATTCACCCCTCCACTTT. It specifies CASSQDGSGGDYNSPLHF.

The chain joins TRBV5-1 to TRBJ2-3, with D possibly TRBD2 on 7 matching bases. Trimming took off 3 bases at V and 3 bases at J, with 14 bases between the two ends. In germline, CDR1 is SGHRS, CDR2 YFSETQ. CDR3 length: 15 amino acids. In DNA form, the CDR3 reads TGCGCCAGCAGCTCGGGGGGCGGATGGACAGATACGCAGTATTTT. Its protein product is CASSSGGGWTDTQYF.

This sequence joins TRBV20-1 and TRBJ2-5; TRBD1 aligns across 12 bases. The germline gives CDR1 DFQATT, CDR2 SNEGSKA (reference sequence). Trimming cost V 3 bases and J 5 bases; bases outside gene matches: 4. The length of the CDR3 is 14 residues. This chain's CDR3 is CSASGTGGLETQYF. The CDR3, as DNA: TGCAGTGCTAGTGGGACAGGGGGCTTGGAGACCCAGTACTTC.

The chain's CDR3 is CASSLFRSDEQFF. The CDR3 DNA reads as TGTGCCAGCAGCCTTTTTCGGTCGGATGAGCAGTTCTTC. This chain links TRBV6-5 with TRBJ2-1; D is unclear. Germline CDR1 reads MNHEY; CDR2 reads SVGAGI. Trimming pared 6 bases from V and 8 bases from J, leaving 14 bases between. This CDR3 has 13 amino acids.

The chain combines TRBV7-9 with TRBJ1-1, with D uncertain. CDR1 is SEHNR and CDR2 is FQNEAQ in the germline V gene (reference sequence). The ends were cut back, 5 bases at V and 1 base at J, with 11 bases in the middle. The CDR3 covers 14 residues. In nucleotides, the CDR3 is TGTGCCAGCAGCCCCTGGCGGCGGAACACTGAAGCTTTCTTT. It translates to CASSPWRRNTEAFF. The complete variable domain, with remaining parts taken from reference TRBV7-9 and TRBJ1-1, reads DTGVSQNPRHKITKRGQNVTFRCDPISEHNRLYWYRQTLGQGPEFLTYFQNEAQLEKSRLLSDRFSAERPKGSFSTLEIQRTEQGDSAMYLCASSPWRRNTEAFFGQGTRLTVV.